The 9 T cell receptor beta chains below were found in one sample sequenced in a study of blood T cell repertoires in COVID-19. Generated by immunoSEQ multiplex PCR, the TCRdb table keeps only in-frame clones and is missing some. The table lists a few hundred thousand clones, over 70% of them singletons. The sample consisted of peripheral blood. The receptor set was obtained from a human donor in a cohort sampled during active COVID-19.

The rearrangement joins TRBV11-3 to TRBJ2-7; D may be TRBD2 (6 bases). The CDR3 contains 14 residues. The V end lost 5 bases, the J end lost 2 bases, and 13 bases lay between the germline ends. Germline assignment: CDR1 SGHNT and CDR2 YENEEA. The CDR3 DNA follows: TGTGCCAGCAGCCCACCGGGGGTTCCCTACGAGCAGTACTTC. Residues: CASSPPGVPYEQYF.

V is TRBV4-2 and J is TRBJ2-7; D might be TRBD1 (5 bases). Germline V lookup: CDR1 LGHNA, CDR2 YNFKEQ. CDR3 length equals 14 residues. V lost 1 base and J 2 bases, leaving 9 bases between the germline ends. The CDR3 spells CASSQVAGTYEQYF. The CDR3 nucleotides are TGTGCCAGCAGCCAAGTAGCAGGGACCTACGAGCAGTACTTC.

The chain combines TRBV28 with TRBJ1-3; D uncertain. CDR3 size: 15 residues. Trimming stripped 6 bases from V and 0 bases from J, with 12 bases between. Germline assignment: CDR1 MDHEN and CDR2 SYDVKM. In DNA, the CDR3 is TGTGCCAGCAGACTAGACGCACACTCTGGAAACACCATATATTTT. It translates to CASRLDAHSGNTIYF. Based on the CDR3 plus reference TRBV28 and TRBJ1-3, the full variable domain is DVKVTQSSRYLVKRTGEKVFLECVQDMDHENMFWYRQDPGLGLRLIYFSYDVKMKEKGDIPEGYSVSREKKERFSLILESASTNQTSMYLCASRLDAHSGNTIYFGEGSWLTVV.

The chain employs TRBV25-1 and TRBJ2-7; the match to TRBD1 covers 12 bases. CDR3 length: 16 amino acids. The germline gives CDR1 MGHDK, CDR2 SYGVNS. The J segment lost 7 bases and the V segment lost 2 bases, leaving 9 bases of the junction unmatched. Written as DNA, the CDR3 is TGTGCCAGCAGTGAAATGGGGGGACAGGGGGCGCGGGAGCAGTACTTC. Its protein is CASSEMGGQGAREQYF.

On this clone itself: The junction departs from the called germline gene at one end, perhaps through a read error. V and J are TRBV12-3 or TRBV12-4 and TRBJ2-1; 7 nucleotides agree with TRBD1. This CDR3 has 12 residues. CDR3 sequence reads: CASSLFTGAAVF. CDR3 DNA sequence: TGTGCCAGCAGTTTATTTACAGGGGCTGCCGTCTTC.

This clone was picked up one time. The gene calls are TRBV3-1 (or the pseudogene TRBV3-2) and TRBJ1-2, with D possibly being TRBD1 (6 bases). The CDR3 sequence is 14 residues long. V lost 4 bases and J 8 bases, leaving 17 bases between the germline ends. Germline assignment: CDR1 LGHDT and CDR2 YNNKEL (reference sequence). The CDR3 sequence: CASSLSTGSKGYTF. Here the CDR3 DNA reads TGTGCCAGCAGCCTATCCACAGGGTCCAAAGGCTACACCTTC.

The chain links TRBV6-2 or TRBV6-3 to TRBJ2-3; a weak D match, TRBD1 (5 bases). The V gene lost 2 bases and the J gene lost 2 bases, with 11 bases spanning the gap. Germline CDR1 reads MNHEY; CDR2 reads SVGEGT. This CDR3 is built from 15 residues. The DNA for the CDR3 is TGTGCCAGCAGTTACGGGGTCAGGGACACAGATACGCAGTATTTT. This encodes CASSYGVRDTDTQYF.

This chain connects TRBV10-3 to TRBJ2-5, with 10 bases that match TRBD2. Germline loops: CDR1 ENHRY, CDR2 SYGVKD. The CDR3 has 16 residues. J lost 4 bases, V lost 11 bases, and 16 bases had no gene match. The CDR3 spells CASQAHSSGGLETQYF. The CDR3 DNA sequence: TGTGCCTCTCAAGCTCACTCTAGCGGGGGACTAGAGACCCAGTACTTC.

This clone has only a few counts. V is TRBV28 and J is TRBJ1-4; no definite D call. From germline, CDR1 is MDHEN and CDR2 SYDVKM. V was shortened by 6 bases and J by 0 bases, with 11 bases between the two germline ends. This CDR3 has 15 amino acids. The CDR3 DNA is TGTGCCAGCAGACCAGACATCGCAACTAATGAAAAACTGTTTTTT. Amino acid sequence: CASRPDIATNEKLFF.